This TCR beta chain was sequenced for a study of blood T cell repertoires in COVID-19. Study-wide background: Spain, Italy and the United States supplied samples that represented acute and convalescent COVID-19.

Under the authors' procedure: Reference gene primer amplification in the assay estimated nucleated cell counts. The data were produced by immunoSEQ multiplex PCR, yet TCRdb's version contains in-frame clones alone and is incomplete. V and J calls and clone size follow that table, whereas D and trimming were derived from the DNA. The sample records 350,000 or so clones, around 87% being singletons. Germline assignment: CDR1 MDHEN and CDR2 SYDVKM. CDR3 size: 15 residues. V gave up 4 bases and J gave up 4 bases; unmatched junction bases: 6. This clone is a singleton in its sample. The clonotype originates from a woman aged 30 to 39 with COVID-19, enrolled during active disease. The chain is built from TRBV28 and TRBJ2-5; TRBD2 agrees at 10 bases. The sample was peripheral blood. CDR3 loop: CASSSGTSAGETQYF. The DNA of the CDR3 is TGTGCCAGCAGTTCCGGGACTAGCGCGGGAGAGACCCAGTACTTC.